Listed here are 5 T cell receptor beta chains from one sample, sequenced in a study of neurological immune-mediated disorders. MiXCR, run by TCRdb on the 5' RACE reads, gives a single entry per CDR3 protein. In the table there are around 60,000 distinct CDR3 sequences, about 10% of which are singletons. This sample's time point: longitudinal time-point 1 (baseline). The material sequenced was PBMCs. The receptors derive from a male donor with HTLV-1-associated myelopathy (HAM/TSP).

This clonotype has a count of ten or more. V and J are TRBV6-6 and TRBJ2-5, with 7 bases matching TRBD2. Germline lookup yields CDR1 MNHNY and CDR2 SVGAGI (reference sequence). The CDR3 runs to 12 residues. Trimming removed 5 bases from V and 5 bases from J; junction bases left unmatched: 2. Here the CDR3 DNA reads TGTGCCAGCAGTATGGGGGGGGAGACCCAGTACTTC. Residues: CASSMGGETQYF.

This clonotype was found many times. CDR3 sequence (DNA): TGTGCCAGCAGCTTAGTGGCGGTTGAGCAGTTCTTC. This gives the protein CASSLVAVEQFF. The chain couples TRBV11-3 to TRBJ2-1; D gene ambiguous. The CDR3 length is 12 residues. CDR1 and CDR2 from the germline V gene are SGHNT and YENEEA. Trimming took 1 base from V and 9 from J, leaving 7 bases between them.

Details on this clonotype: With a much larger clone just one base away, this may be a read error. The V call is TRBV6-1, the J call TRBJ1-2; TRBD1 aligns across 10 bases. The germline CDR1 and CDR2 sequences are MNHNS and SASEGT. There are 13 residues in the CDR3. The CDR3 loop reads CARSDRGRGGYTF. CDR3 nucleotide sequence: TGTGCCAGAAGTGACAGGGGGCGCGGTGGCTACACCTTC.

This clonotype was recorded at least ten times. V gene TRBV15 combines with J gene TRBJ1-1, with 7 bases identical to TRBD1. The CDR3 is 15 residues long. V gave up 4 bases and J gave up 5 bases; unmatched junction bases: 10. Germline assignment: CDR1 LNHNV and CDR2 YYDKDF (reference sequence). CDR3 DNA: TGTGCCACCAGCACCCCCACTTCAGGGGGAACTGAAGCTTTCTTT. Protein sequence: CATSTPTSGGTEAFF. The full variable domain, with the rest looked up from reference TRBV15 and TRBJ1-1, is DAMVIQNPRYQVTQFGKPVTLSCSQTLNHNVMYWYQQKSSQAPKLLFHYYDKDFNNEADTPDNFQSRRPNTSFCFLDIRSPGLGDTAMYLCATSTPTSGGTEAFFGQGTRLTVV.

This clonotype was found many times. The J gene is TRBJ2-1, the V gene TRBV15; TRBD1 matches at 9 bases. CDR3 length: 14 residues. Germline V lookup: CDR1 LNHNV, CDR2 YYDKDF (reference sequence). Losses at the gene ends were 0 bases for V and 9 bases for J; bases not matched to a gene: 3. The CDR3 protein is CATSREDRGTEQFF. CDR3 sequence (DNA): TGTGCCACCAGCAGAGAGGACAGGGGTACTGAGCAGTTCTTC.